Included here is one T cell receptor (beta chain) sequence, with context. Its target is unknown. At one boundary the junction diverges from the germline segment, which might be a read error. Sample-barcoded 5' priming and a J-beta primer mix drove a second PCR of roughly 7 to 11 cycles. Each cDNA molecule, via a template-switch adaptor with 12 random nucleotides, was tagged. Samples each returned at least 2.5 million CDR3-containing paired-end reads. One entry per CDR3 protein results from TCRdb running MiXCR on the 5' RACE reads. The top ten clones hold 15% to 18% of a sample with hundreds of thousands of distinct CDR3 sequences, under 30% of them seen once. The CDR3 contains 13 residues. The germline V gene encodes CDR1 MNHEY and CDR2 SMNVEV (reference sequence). This sample stems from a study of blood T cells in healthy people across ages. Study findings and constraints: Age brought a roughly linear fall in TCR beta diversity measured per million T cells.

Sequencing was done on a sample of blood. The V call is TRBV27, the J call TRBJ1-4; D uncertain. The receptor comes from a woman older than 75 in good health. CDR3 loop: CASKRTSNEKRFF. The CDR3 region has the DNA TGTGCCAGCAAGCGGACGTCTAATGAAAAACGGTTTTTT.